This T cell receptor (beta chain) appears in the sequencing data of a study of early T cells in non-severe SARS-CoV-2 infection. Turning to the study itself: Sequenced bulk RNA came from whole blood that was unsorted, and chains were unpaired.

Germline lookup yields CDR1 SQVTM and CDR2 ANQGSEA. The CDR3 extends over 12 amino acids. Trimming cost V 4 bases and J 0 bases, with 6 bases left between them. General study findings and limits: Clonotype matching in VDJdb favored anti-spike CD8 responses and did not capture private and CD4 specificities.

Individual cDNA molecules carried attached unique molecular identifiers. TCRdb reprocessed the 5' RACE reads via MiXCR and lists one record per CDR3 protein. Counted here are 90,000 to 130,000 distinct CDR3 sequences, around an eighth occurring once; the ten biggest clones make up approximately 4%. Notes on this clonotype: The antigen remains unidentified.

Here the sequenced sample was whole blood, taken at baseline. J is TRBJ1-1 and V is TRBV29-1; D remains ambiguous. This TCR was sampled from an adult who was a healthcare worker with PCR-confirmed SARS-CoV-2 infection or an uninfected control (not recorded which). The CDR3 region is CSVGWLNTEAFF. The CDR3 region has the DNA TGCAGCGTTGGGTGGCTGAACACTGAAGCTTTCTTT.